This T cell receptor beta chain was captured by sequencing in a study of tumor-infiltrating lymphocytes in primary liver carcinoma (dated by TCRdb to 2016 to 2017). About the full investigation: Between November 2015 and March 2016, about five patients in China with histopathologically diagnosed primary liver carcinoma had their tumors surgically resected. Of the five patients (three men and two women, aged 30 to 69 years), four had hepatocellular carcinoma and one had combined HCC and intrahepatic cholangiocarcinoma. Tumors of the five patients were stage T1-T3 N0M0 with maximum diameters of about 4 to 10 cm. Each sample produced about 3.65 to 7.5 million productive TCRbeta reads, and read depth showed no significant difference between tissue types. For each liver tumor, the study sampled five regions along with adjacent normal tissue and blood, and applied TCRbeta repertoire sequencing, expression microarrays and whole-exome sequencing. A total of roughly 35 specimens from 5 patients, comprising about 25 tumor regions, 5 adjacent noncancerous liver tissues and 5 peripheral blood samples, were covered by TCRbeta repertoire sequencing. Reproducibility between technical replicate repertoires was high, with correlation coefficients above 0.95 and mean shared-clone rates around 0.88. Results and caveats for the whole study, not just this receptor: A significantly larger repertoire fraction was made up by the top 250 clones in tumors than in blood (p = 0.039). Pairs of tumor regions showed greater repertoire overlap (mean roughly 35%) than tumor-adjacent pairs (roughly 17%) or tumor-blood pairs (roughly 14%), which is consistent with antigen-driven expansion. Only a few patients were included in the study, and the authors note that the findings should be validated in a larger study. Because sequencing covered only the TCR beta chain and unpaired alpha chains were not captured, true repertoire diversity is likely underestimated. Bulk unsorted samples precluded comparing CD4+ and CD8+ T cell repertoires.

The sample holds one count of this clonotype. The antigen it recognizes is unknown. A much more abundant neighbour one base away suggests this may be a read error. RNA from unsorted whole blood was extracted with TRIzol reagent, and germline DNA was obtained with the DNeasy Blood & Tissue kit. At the time of sampling, the patients were treatment-naive and had chronic HBV infection. Before surgery, approximately 4 milliliters of peripheral blood were collected into K2EDTA tubes. The CDR3 sequence holds 13 residues, the cysteine and phenylalanine included. Of the read, only the CDR3 DNA is kept; its 39 bases are in frame from base 1. CDR1 and CDR2 are read off the germline V gene as MNHEY and SVGEGT. Using a constant-region primer and ProtoScript II reverse transcriptase, TCRbeta-specific cDNA was reverse-transcribed from around 500 ng total RNA. TCRbeta libraries were built with three nested multiplex PCR rounds, a slightly modified ARM-PCR procedure. Multiplex TRBV1-TRBV30 forward primers and a Cbeta reverse primer were used in the first two PCR rounds, each of which was run for roughly 10 cycles. Sample barcodes and Illumina adapters were attached in a final 25-cycle PCR using Deep VentR polymerase. Amplicons of 200-500 bp were gel-purified with a QIAquick gel extraction kit before sequencing. An Illumina HiSeq 2500 was used to sequence the TCRbeta amplicons, generating 250-bp paired-end reads. Under the source paper's analysis protocol: Trimmomatic v0.33 was used to quality-trim the reads, and FLASH v1.2.11 was used to merge paired reads so that full CDR3 sequences could be recovered. V, D and J germline segments were assigned to the rearranged TCRbeta sequences by MiGEC v1.2.1b. Clonotype statistics, along with Shannon-Wiener diversity indices, were calculated using VDJtools v1.0.0. Except for diversity analysis, only each sample's 250 most abundant clonotypes were used in subsequent analyses to reduce sampling bias. TCRdb applied fastp at Q25 and MiXCR to the public reads, then kept only in-frame beta chains. Identical CDR3 proteins give one entry, which carries the most common genes and DNA. The V and J calls come from TCRdb's annotation, not from the publication. The sample table records hundreds of thousands of distinct CDR3 sequences; 58% of these occur just once. The ten largest clones take up about a sixth of the sample.

Sequenced: peripheral blood. The sequence is built from TRBV6-2 or TRBV6-3 and TRBJ1-2, with no reliable assignment of the D segment. This TCR came from a woman in her thirties with primary liver carcinoma and hepatitis B virus infection. The CDR3 amino acid sequence is: CATSYNQLEGYTF. The nucleotide sequence is given as TGTGCCACCAGTTACAATCAGCTGGAAGGCTACACCTTC.